These T cell receptor beta chains were read from a single sample in a study of shared clonotypes between healthy human individuals. The assay was immunoSEQ multiplex PCR, and TCRdb's table has in-frame clones only and misses some. The sample lists fewer than 850,000 clones, more than 70% occurring once. Sequencing was carried out using memory CD4+ T cells sorted from blood. The receptors here all came from a woman in her twenties or thirties in good health. The CDR3 runs from the conserved cysteine through the conserved F or W.

V gene: TRBV29-1
CDR3 protein: CSGIRDSTPTTQYF

V gene: TRBV28
CDR3 protein: CASSNFFLAGTGELFF

V gene: TRBV6-6
CDR3 protein: CASSFRAHEKLFF

V gene: TRBV4-2
CDR3 protein: CASSQPLGQGGGYTF

V gene: TRBV28
CDR3 protein: CASSLPVPTSNQPQHF

V gene: TRBV4-1
CDR3 protein: CASSQESDRVGTEAFF

V gene: TRBV5-6
CDR3 protein: CASSLFSGAAYEQYF

V gene: TRBV11-2
CDR3 protein: CASSIDGTTRTDTQYF

V gene: TRBV5-4
CDR3 protein: CASSFLRQSRDTGELFF

V gene: TRBV11-1
CDR3 protein: CASSLGGEAAFF

V gene: TRBV5-1
CDR3 protein: CASSQGAGTEAFF

V gene: TRBV5-8
CDR3 protein: CASSLGGTAYEQYF

V gene: TRBV7-9
CDR3 protein: CASSLAAPRGGYTF

V gene: TRBV30
CDR3 protein: CAWRSRLAGGPGEQFF

V gene: TRBV2
CDR3 protein: CASGSGSWTDTQYF

V gene: TRBV28
CDR3 protein: CASSLLALGTDTQYF

V gene: TRBV25-1
CDR3 protein: CASSGGGTGLTDTQYF

V gene: TRBV28
CDR3 protein: CASQTGAYEQYF

V gene: TRBV19
CDR3 protein: CASSRLASGTDTQYF

V gene: TRBV10-3
CDR3 protein: CAITPGQGNTEAFF

V gene: TRBV28
CDR3 protein: CAIGQGAYGYTF

V gene: TRBV5-1
CDR3 protein: CASSLGTDRSSYEQYF

V gene: TRBV28
CDR3 protein: CASSPDRVRYGYTF

V gene: TRBV6-1
CDR3 protein: CASSELGGETQYF

V gene: TRBV28
CDR3 protein: CASSFQGAIFEGYTF

V gene: TRBV27
CDR3 protein: CASSFRGSPEAFF

V gene: TRBV25-1
CDR3 protein: CASSKGLAGTDTQYF

V gene: TRBV5-1
CDR3 protein: CASSPWTGSKEPQHF

V gene: TRBV7-3
CDR3 protein: CASSLDHPGEQYF

V gene: TRBV7-8
CDR3 protein: CASSPSGAGNQPQHF

V gene: TRBV18
CDR3 protein: CASSPNQRGTYEQYF

V gene: TRBV19
CDR3 protein: CASSVAGTGNEKLFF

V gene: TRBV28
CDR3 protein: CASSLGRTIYNEQFF

V gene: TRBV28
CDR3 protein: CASSFAGSRNEKLFF

V gene: TRBV30
CDR3 protein: CAWSWHLSWQYF

V gene: TRBV18
CDR3 protein: CASSPVREGGYTF

V gene: TRBV6-5
CDR3 protein: CASSYEKGSEQYF

V gene: TRBV29-1
CDR3 protein: CSVEGQGRGYTF

V gene: TRBV6-5
CDR3 protein: CASRKRGQGLYEQYF

V gene: TRBV7-8
CDR3 protein: CASSFGSAQYF

V gene: TRBV29-1
CDR3 protein: CSVTRGEQYF

V gene: TRBV7-2
CDR3 protein: CASSLDPAHTEAFF

V gene: TRBV5-1
CDR3 protein: CASSLGTRWAQETQYF

V gene: TRBV18
CDR3 protein: CASSPPGRDRGFNYGYTF

V gene: TRBV19
CDR3 protein: CASTFQGQGHTEAFF

V gene: TRBV19
CDR3 protein: CASRAIQGLKSGANVLTF

V gene: TRBV2
CDR3 protein: CASSESSYGYTF

V gene: TRBV25-1
CDR3 protein: CASSDALAGTYEQYF